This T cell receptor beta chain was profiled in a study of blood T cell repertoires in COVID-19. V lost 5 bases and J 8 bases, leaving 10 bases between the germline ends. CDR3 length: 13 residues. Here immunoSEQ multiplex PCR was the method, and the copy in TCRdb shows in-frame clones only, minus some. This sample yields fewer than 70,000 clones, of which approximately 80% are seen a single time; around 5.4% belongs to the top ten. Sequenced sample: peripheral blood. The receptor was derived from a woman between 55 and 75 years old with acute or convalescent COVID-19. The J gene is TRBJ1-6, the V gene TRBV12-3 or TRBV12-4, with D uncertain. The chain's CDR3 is CASSAEGDSPLHF. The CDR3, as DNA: TGTGCCAGCAGTGCCGAAGGAGATTCACCCCTCCACTTT.